The present T cell receptor beta chain was sequenced within a study of shared T cell receptors in the human thymus. The repertoire was sequenced with immunoSEQ multiplex PCR; TCRdb's copy has only in-frame clones and lacks some. The repertoire holds approximately 730,000 clones, with approximately 85% as singletons. Germline V lookup: CDR1 SGHDT, CDR2 YYEEEE. This CDR3 is 18 amino acids long. V lost 1 base and J lost 0; bases outside the gene matches: 7. The same sample was also used in a study of human thymus T cells. That work adds: Unrelated people showed highly overlapping thymic repertoires, related research reported.

The chain links TRBV5-6 to TRBJ1-1; the match to TRBD1 covers 12 bases. The source of this sequence is a girl younger than two with a congenital heart defect. The sample was thymocytes. The chain's CDR3 is CASSLPGTGGIMNTEAFF. The CDR3 nucleotides read TGTGCCAGCAGCTTGCCCGGGACAGGGGGCATCATGAACACTGAAGCTTTCTTT.